This T cell receptor (beta chain) was found in a study of CD8 T cells in ankylosing spondylitis. Study-wide points: There were earlier reports of some motif variants in reactive arthritis synovial fluid and blood. It was reported that disease-linked clones were significantly enriched in matched ankylosing spondylitis synovial fluid. Characteristic, it appeared, of ankylosing spondylitis blood was a TCR beta motif of several highly homologous variants.

There are 8 residues in the CDR3. The germline gives CDR1 SQVTM, CDR2 ANQGSEA. The ends were cut back, 6 bases at V and 10 bases at J, with 6 bases in the middle. This clonotype was recorded at least ten times. No antigen is known for it. Molecular-barcoded quantitative 5'-RACE produced these TCR beta libraries. TCRdb recomputed calls from the 5' RACE reads with MiXCR, one row per CDR3 protein. The sample lists about 840,000 distinct CDR3 sequences, approximately 12% occurring once. The receptor was isolated from a male donor with ankylosing spondylitis. The rearrangement joins TRBV29-1 to TRBJ1-1; D unresolved. Material: blood, either unsorted or a sorted T cell fraction (not recorded which). CDR3 region: CSVGGAFF. CDR3 nucleotides: TGCAGCGTCGGAGGAGCTTTCTTT. Full variable domain (outside the CDR3, taken from reference TRBV29-1 and TRBJ1-1): SAVISQKPSRDICQRGTSLTIQCQVDSQVTMMFWYRQQPGQSLTLIATANQGSEATYESGFVIDKFPISRPNLTFSTLTVSNMSPEDSSIYLCSVGGAFFGQGTRLTVV.